This TCR beta chain was sequenced during a study of shared clonotypes between healthy human individuals. Adult donors, all healthy and HIV-negative, had no recent acute infections or vaccinations. A CD45RA-negative memory subset and a CD45RA+ naive subset were separated from the CD4+ cells. Source study methods: Filtering differed for immunoSEQ, which gave only junction sequences without quality scores. Generated by immunoSEQ multiplex PCR, the TCRdb table keeps only in-frame clones and is missing some. Clonal size and the V and J genes are those of that table, whereas D and trimming came from the DNA. This table holds over 1.5 million clones, approximately 98% found once. Germline lookup yields CDR1 LNHDA and CDR2 SQIVND (reference sequence). This CDR3 is 12 amino acids long. V gave up 6 bases and J gave up 6 bases, with 11 bases separating them. Study-level results: Blood was the sole source, and tissue repertoires probably differ.

A word on this clone: The antigen remains undetermined.

The origin of this receptor is a young man in good health. This chain connects TRBV19 to TRBJ1-2; D not resolved. Sequenced material: naive CD4+ T cells sorted from blood. This sample's subset: CD45RA+ positively selected. The CDR3 region has the DNA TGTGCCAGTAGCAACAGCCTACATGGCTACACCTTC. Amino acids: CASSNSLHGYTF. Together with reference TRBV19 and TRBJ1-2, the CDR3 gives the full variable domain: DGGITQSPKYLFRKEGQNVTLSCEQNLNHDAMYWYRQDPGQGLRLIYYSQIVNDFQKGDIAEGYSVSREKKESFPLTVTSAQKNPTAFYLCASSNSLHGYTFGSGTRLTVV.